This record concerns one T cell receptor beta chain sequence. Its antigen is still unknown. Because the CDR3 is missing its conserved closing phenylalanine or tryptophan, this is likely a read error. The CDR3 totals 16 residues. Germline lookup yields CDR1 SGDLS and CDR2 YYNGEE. V gave up 3 bases and J gave up 3 bases, with 17 bases separating them. MiXCR, applied by TCRdb to the multiplex PCR reads, yields one record per CDR3 protein. The profile covers tens of thousands of distinct CDR3 sequences, with under 55% appearing a single time and about 11% taken by the ten largest. This specimen comes from a study of breast tumors, draining lymph nodes, adjacent tissues. The study's findings and limits: Tumor and nontumor repertoires were significantly more similar in luminal-like than in basal-like breast cancer. Most tumor T cells seemingly derive from lymph node, then expand in tumor. Compared with lymph nodes, tumors were less diverse; compared with nontumor tissue, more. The lymph node origin of tumor T cells was framed as consistent with a hypothesis, not demonstrated.

The sample was breast tumor tissue. The chain joins TRBV9 to TRBJ2-3, with D tentatively TRBD1 (6 bases). The receptor was derived from a female donor with breast cancer. Some clones in this sample may be carry-over from other donors' samples. This CDR3 is CASSETGTSLTDTQYL. The DNA of the CDR3 is TGTGCCAGCAGCGAGACAGGAACTAGTTTAACAGATACGCAGTATCTT.